The rows below give T cell receptor beta chains drawn from one sample of a study of cytomegalovirus exposure and HLA in healthy donors. Using immunoSEQ multiplex PCR, the repertoire was profiled, and TCRdb retains in-frame clones only, with some absent. This sample carries approximately 110,000 clones, just under 95% of them seen once, and the ten largest clones take roughly 1.2%. Sequencing was carried out using PBMCs. The receptor set was obtained from a woman under 30 in good health and CMV-seronegative. Each CDR3 is given with its conserved first and last residue. Fields, in order: D gene, J gene, clone size, V gene, CDR3 DNA, CDR3 protein. The D gene is left open where the match is weak. Only part of the rows carry a size: once, few, many, or a class if the clone is expanded.

d_call: TRBD2
j_call: TRBJ2-1
clone_size: once
v_call: TRBV4-2
cdr3_nt: TGTGCCAGCAGCCCCCAACTAGCGGGGAACAATGAGCAGTTCTTC
cdr3_aa: CASSPQLAGNNEQFF

d_call: .
j_call: TRBJ2-5
clone_size: .
v_call: TRBV2
cdr3_nt: TGTGCCAGCCCCCTCCTTCAGACTCAAGAGACCCAGTACTTC
cdr3_aa: CASPLLQTQETQYF

d_call: .
j_call: TRBJ2-2
clone_size: .
v_call: TRBV6-5
cdr3_nt: TGTGCCAGCAGTTTTCAAACAGGGATCGGGGAGCTGTTTTTT
cdr3_aa: CASSFQTGIGELFF

d_call: TRBD2
j_call: TRBJ2-3
clone_size: .
v_call: TRBV6-1
cdr3_nt: TGTGCCAGCAAGAGAGGAGCGGGGAGCACAGATACGCAGTATTTT
cdr3_aa: CASKRGAGSTDTQYF

d_call: TRBD2
j_call: TRBJ2-1
clone_size: .
v_call: TRBV5-1
cdr3_nt: TGCGCCAGCAAGCTAGCGGGAGATGGTGAGCAGTTCTTC
cdr3_aa: CASKLAGDGEQFF

d_call: .
j_call: TRBJ2-7
clone_size: .
v_call: TRBV4-1
cdr3_nt: TGCGCCAGCAGCCAACCCGGGAGCAGCTCCTACGAGCAGTACTTC
cdr3_aa: CASSQPGSSSYEQYF

d_call: TRBD1
j_call: TRBJ1-2
clone_size: .
v_call: TRBV30
cdr3_nt: TGTGCCTGCGGACAGGGACCTAACTATGGCTACACCTTC
cdr3_aa: CACGQGPNYGYTF

d_call: .
j_call: TRBJ2-3
clone_size: .
v_call: TRBV11-2
cdr3_nt: TGTGCCAGCAGCCAAGGACTATCCACAGATACGCAGTATTTT
cdr3_aa: CASSQGLSTDTQYF

d_call: .
j_call: TRBJ2-1
clone_size: once
v_call: TRBV5-4
cdr3_nt: TGTGCCAGCAGCTTGGGAGGCTACAATGAGCAGTTCTTC
cdr3_aa: CASSLGGYNEQFF

d_call: .
j_call: TRBJ1-4
clone_size: .
v_call: TRBV7-8
cdr3_nt: TGTGCCAGCAGCCCGCTCGGGGAAAAACTGTTTTTT
cdr3_aa: CASSPLGEKLFF

d_call: TRBD1
j_call: TRBJ2-1
clone_size: .
v_call: TRBV30
cdr3_nt: TGTGCCTGGCACCCCGGGACAGGGAACAATGAGCAGTTCTTC
cdr3_aa: CAWHPGTGNNEQFF

d_call: .
j_call: TRBJ2-7
clone_size: .
v_call: TRBV5-8
cdr3_nt: TGTGCCAGCAGCTTCTACAGATCCGAGCAGTACTTC
cdr3_aa: CASSFYRSEQYF

d_call: TRBD2
j_call: TRBJ2-6
clone_size: .
v_call: TRBV27
cdr3_nt: TGTGCCAGCACTAGCGGGAGGGTGGGGCTCTCCGGGGCCAACGTCCTGACTTTC
cdr3_aa: CASTSGRVGLSGANVLTF

d_call: .
j_call: TRBJ2-1
clone_size: .
v_call: TRBV4-2
cdr3_nt: TGTGCCAGCAGCCAAGATTTTACAGGGAACAATGAGCAGTTCTTC
cdr3_aa: CASSQDFTGNNEQFF

d_call: TRBD2
j_call: TRBJ2-2
clone_size: .
v_call: TRBV18
cdr3_nt: TGTGCCAGCTCACCCGGGACTAGCGGGACCGGCGGGGAGCTGTTTTTT
cdr3_aa: CASSPGTSGTGGELFF

d_call: TRBD1
j_call: TRBJ1-6
clone_size: .
v_call: TRBV10-3
cdr3_nt: TGTGCCATCAGTTCGGACAGGGACTCACCCCTCCACTTT
cdr3_aa: CAISSDRDSPLHF

d_call: TRBD1
j_call: TRBJ2-3
clone_size: .
v_call: TRBV5-1
cdr3_nt: TGCGCCAGCAGCGGAGGACAGGGTTGGAATACGCAGTATTTT
cdr3_aa: CASSGGQGWNTQYF

d_call: .
j_call: TRBJ1-1
clone_size: .
v_call: TRBV30
cdr3_nt: TGTGCCTGGAGTGTAAAGGGGTCGGGCACTGAAGCTTTCTTT
cdr3_aa: CAWSVKGSGTEAFF

d_call: TRBD1
j_call: TRBJ1-5
clone_size: once
v_call: TRBV15
cdr3_nt: TGTGCCACCAGCAGTTTTAACAGGGGTAGCAATCAGCCCCAGCATTTT
cdr3_aa: CATSSFNRGSNQPQHF

d_call: .
j_call: TRBJ1-4
clone_size: .
v_call: TRBV2
cdr3_nt: TGTGCCAGCAGTGAAACCTCAGCAACTAATGAAAAACTGTTTTTT
cdr3_aa: CASSETSATNEKLFF

d_call: TRBD1
j_call: TRBJ1-2
clone_size: .
v_call: TRBV27
cdr3_nt: TGTGCCAGCAGTCCGGACAGGGATGGGTATGGCTACACCTTC
cdr3_aa: CASSPDRDGYGYTF

d_call: .
j_call: TRBJ1-5
clone_size: .
v_call: TRBV6-1
cdr3_nt: TGTGCCAGCAGTGAATACGAGGGCCGCGCGCCCCAGCATTTT
cdr3_aa: CASSEYEGRAPQHF

d_call: TRBD1
j_call: TRBJ2-3
clone_size: once
v_call: TRBV30
cdr3_nt: TGTGCCTGGGGGACAGGGGGGACAGATACGCAGTATTTT
cdr3_aa: CAWGTGGTDTQYF

d_call: .
j_call: TRBJ2-7
clone_size: .
v_call: TRBV27
cdr3_nt: TGTGCCAGCAGTTCATACAGGGACGAGCAGTACTTC
cdr3_aa: CASSSYRDEQYF

d_call: .
j_call: TRBJ1-5
clone_size: .
v_call: TRBV28
cdr3_nt: TGTGCCAGCAGTTCCCTGGACAATAGCAATCAGCCCCAGCATTTT
cdr3_aa: CASSSLDNSNQPQHF

d_call: TRBD1
j_call: TRBJ1-6
clone_size: .
v_call: TRBV5-1
cdr3_nt: TGCGCCAGCAGCTTGGAGGACAGGGCCTCCTATAATTCACCCCTCCACTTT
cdr3_aa: CASSLEDRASYNSPLHF

d_call: TRBD1
j_call: TRBJ1-5
clone_size: .
v_call: TRBV28
cdr3_nt: TGTGCCAGCAGGGTCCCACAGGGGGTTAGTCAGCCCCAGCATTTT
cdr3_aa: CASRVPQGVSQPQHF

d_call: .
j_call: TRBJ1-2
clone_size: .
v_call: TRBV28
cdr3_nt: TGTGCCATAGCGGCCGGGAACTATGGCTACACCTTC
cdr3_aa: CAIAAGNYGYTF

d_call: TRBD1
j_call: TRBJ1-2
clone_size: .
v_call: TRBV19
cdr3_nt: TGTGCCAGTAGTAGAGGGGCGGACAGGGCCCGCTCCTCTGGCTACACCTTC
cdr3_aa: CASSRGADRARSSGYTF

d_call: TRBD1
j_call: TRBJ1-5
clone_size: .
v_call: TRBV28
cdr3_nt: TGTGCCAGCAGCTACGGAGGGACAGGTTATAGCAATCAGCCCCAGCATTTT
cdr3_aa: CASSYGGTGYSNQPQHF

d_call: .
j_call: TRBJ1-2
clone_size: .
v_call: TRBV4-1
cdr3_nt: TGCGCCAGCAGCCAAGATCCTGGCATGAACTATGGCTACACCTTC
cdr3_aa: CASSQDPGMNYGYTF

d_call: TRBD2
j_call: TRBJ2-7
clone_size: .
v_call: TRBV30
cdr3_nt: TGTGCCTGGAGTGGGCGCGGGGGGACTGTTTCCTACGAGCAGTACTTC
cdr3_aa: CAWSGRGGTVSYEQYF

d_call: .
j_call: TRBJ2-3
clone_size: .
v_call: TRBV6-5
cdr3_nt: TGTGCCAGCAGTTACTCACAGGGCACAGATACGCAGTATTTT
cdr3_aa: CASSYSQGTDTQYF

d_call: TRBD1
j_call: TRBJ1-1
clone_size: .
v_call: TRBV10-3
cdr3_nt: TGTGCCGTTGGGACAGATGAAGCTTTCTTT
cdr3_aa: CAVGTDEAFF

d_call: .
j_call: TRBJ1-1
clone_size: .
v_call: TRBV19
cdr3_nt: TGTGCCAGTAGTATGCGGGAGGGCCTTGAAGCTTTCTTT
cdr3_aa: CASSMREGLEAFF

d_call: TRBD1
j_call: TRBJ1-3
clone_size: .
v_call: TRBV18
cdr3_nt: TGTGCCAGCTCACCTGACAGGGACGGAAACACCATATATTTT
cdr3_aa: CASSPDRDGNTIYF

d_call: TRBD2
j_call: TRBJ2-1
clone_size: .
v_call: TRBV7-6
cdr3_nt: TGTGCCAGCAGCGGGACTAGCGGGGGAACCTACAATGAGCAGTTCTTC
cdr3_aa: CASSGTSGGTYNEQFF

d_call: .
j_call: TRBJ1-2
clone_size: .
v_call: TRBV10-3
cdr3_nt: TGTGCCATCAGTAGGGACATTGGCTACACCTTC
cdr3_aa: CAISRDIGYTF

d_call: .
j_call: TRBJ2-7
clone_size: once
v_call: TRBV9
cdr3_nt: TGTGCCAGCAACAAAGATGGCTCCTACGAGCAGTACTTC
cdr3_aa: CASNKDGSYEQYF

d_call: TRBD2
j_call: TRBJ2-1
clone_size: .
v_call: TRBV27
cdr3_nt: TGTGCCAGCAGTAAGGCGGGAGGTTTGAATGAGCAGTTCTTC
cdr3_aa: CASSKAGGLNEQFF

d_call: .
j_call: TRBJ1-4
clone_size: .
v_call: TRBV6-1
cdr3_nt: TGTGCCAGCAGCCCTTCGGCAACTAATGAAAAACTGTTTTTT
cdr3_aa: CASSPSATNEKLFF

d_call: TRBD1
j_call: TRBJ2-1
clone_size: .
v_call: TRBV5-1
cdr3_nt: TGCGCCAGCAGCTTGCCGGGACAGGGAGGGCAGTTCTTC
cdr3_aa: CASSLPGQGGQFF

d_call: TRBD1
j_call: TRBJ1-1
clone_size: .
v_call: TRBV5-1
cdr3_nt: TGCGCCAGCAGCCCGGGACAGCCGAACACTGAAGCTTTCTTT
cdr3_aa: CASSPGQPNTEAFF

d_call: .
j_call: TRBJ1-1
clone_size: few
v_call: TRBV2
cdr3_nt: TGTGCCAGCAGAGGTACAGAGAACACTGAAGCTTTCTTT
cdr3_aa: CASRGTENTEAFF

d_call: TRBD1
j_call: TRBJ2-7
clone_size: .
v_call: TRBV7-2
cdr3_nt: TGTGCCAGCAGGCCAGGGACAGGGGCATTACAATCGTACTTC
cdr3_aa: CASRPGTGALQSYF

d_call: .
j_call: TRBJ2-3
clone_size: .
v_call: TRBV28
cdr3_nt: TGTGCCAGCAGGCCCAGCGGAAGCACAGATACGCAGTATTTT
cdr3_aa: CASRPSGSTDTQYF

d_call: .
j_call: TRBJ2-5
clone_size: .
v_call: TRBV5-1
cdr3_nt: TGCGCCAGCAGCTTGCAAGTGATAACAGGCAAAGAGACCCAGTACTTC
cdr3_aa: CASSLQVITGKETQYF

d_call: TRBD2
j_call: TRBJ2-7
clone_size: .
v_call: TRBV10-2
cdr3_nt: TGCGCCAGCAGGCGGGGGGTTTCAAACAGCGAGCAGTACTTC
cdr3_aa: CASRRGVSNSEQYF

d_call: .
j_call: TRBJ1-2
clone_size: .
v_call: TRBV28
cdr3_nt: TGTGCCAGCAGAATTACAGGGCCGGCCGGTGGCTACACCTTC
cdr3_aa: CASRITGPAGGYTF

d_call: .
j_call: TRBJ1-1
clone_size: .
v_call: TRBV7-2
cdr3_nt: TGTGCCAGCAGCTTAGCGTTGAGTTCGAACACTGAAGCTTTCTTT
cdr3_aa: CASSLALSSNTEAFF

d_call: .
j_call: TRBJ1-1
clone_size: .
v_call: TRBV19
cdr3_nt: TGTGCCAGTAGATCTTGGAGGGCGGCCACTGAAGCTTTCTTT
cdr3_aa: CASRSWRAATEAFF

d_call: .
j_call: TRBJ1-2
clone_size: .
v_call: TRBV9
cdr3_nt: TGTGCCAGCAGCGTAGAGGCAGGGTTGAGCTATGGCTACACCTTC
cdr3_aa: CASSVEAGLSYGYTF

d_call: .
j_call: TRBJ1-5
clone_size: .
v_call: TRBV5-1
cdr3_nt: TGCGCCAGCAGCTTGGCCGGCGGGGCTGGTTTCCCCCAGCATTTT
cdr3_aa: CASSLAGGAGFPQHF

d_call: .
j_call: TRBJ2-3
clone_size: .
v_call: TRBV9
cdr3_nt: TGTGCCAGCCAGGGGCCCGTCACTTGGGATACGCAGTATTTT
cdr3_aa: CASQGPVTWDTQYF

d_call: .
j_call: TRBJ1-4
clone_size: .
v_call: TRBV5-1
cdr3_nt: TGCGCCAGCAGCTTGGGACAGAATCACGAAAAACTGTTTTTT
cdr3_aa: CASSLGQNHEKLFF

d_call: TRBD1
j_call: TRBJ1-2
clone_size: .
v_call: TRBV6-1
cdr3_nt: TGTGCCAGCAGGTCCAGGGGGTTTATCTATGGCTACACCTTC
cdr3_aa: CASRSRGFIYGYTF

d_call: TRBD1
j_call: TRBJ2-3
clone_size: .
v_call: TRBV7-3
cdr3_nt: TGTGCCAGCAGCTGGACAGGGAACCCCACAGATACGCAGTATTTT
cdr3_aa: CASSWTGNPTDTQYF

d_call: .
j_call: TRBJ1-2
clone_size: .
v_call: TRBV7-9
cdr3_nt: TGTGCCAGCAGCTTAGGGACAGAAATCTATGGCTACACCTTC
cdr3_aa: CASSLGTEIYGYTF

d_call: TRBD1
j_call: TRBJ2-7
clone_size: .
v_call: TRBV4-1
cdr3_nt: TGCGCCAGCGCTCGTACCGGGACAGGGGTCTACGAGCAGTACTTC
cdr3_aa: CASARTGTGVYEQYF

d_call: TRBD2
j_call: TRBJ2-1
clone_size: .
v_call: TRBV5-1
cdr3_nt: TGCGCCAGCAGCTTAACGGGGGGGAGTCATGAGCAGTTCTTC
cdr3_aa: CASSLTGGSHEQFF